This TCR beta chain was obtained from a study of control samples from healthy donors and cancer patients. The method was immunoSEQ multiplex PCR; TCRdb's version includes in-frame clones alone and lacks a portion of them. The sample includes around 160,000 clones, 90% to 95% of them seen just once. The CDR3 totals 19 residues. CDR1 and CDR2 from the germline V gene are MGHRA and YSYEKL. V trimming: 2 bases; J trimming: 0 bases; junction bases outside the gene matches: 13. Sequencing used blood. V and J are TRBV4-1 and TRBJ2-7, with TRBD2 identical over 10 bases. The origin of this receptor is a man aged 18 to 29 in good health. The CDR3 is CASSQTATSGDGLSYEQYF. CDR3 nucleotides: TGCGCCAGCAGCCAAACTGCTACTAGCGGGGATGGACTCTCCTACGAGCAGTACTTC.